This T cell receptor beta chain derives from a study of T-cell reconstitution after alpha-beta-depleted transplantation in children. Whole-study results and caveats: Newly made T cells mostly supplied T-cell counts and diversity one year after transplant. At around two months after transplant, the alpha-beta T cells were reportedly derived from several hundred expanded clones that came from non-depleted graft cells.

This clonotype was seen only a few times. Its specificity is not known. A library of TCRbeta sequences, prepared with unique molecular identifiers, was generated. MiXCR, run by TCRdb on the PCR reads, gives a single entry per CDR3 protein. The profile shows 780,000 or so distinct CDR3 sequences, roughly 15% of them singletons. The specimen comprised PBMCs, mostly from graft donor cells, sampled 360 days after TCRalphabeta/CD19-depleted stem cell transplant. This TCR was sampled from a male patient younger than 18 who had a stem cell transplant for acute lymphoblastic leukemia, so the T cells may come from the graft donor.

Here the CDR3 reads CASSPPLRYHGEFF. CDR3 in DNA: TGTGCCAGCTCACCACCTCTCCGCTACCACGGGGAGTTCTTC. The chain recombines TRBV18 with TRBJ2-1; TRBD2 is a possible D gene (5 bases). V gave up 0 bases and J gave up 14 bases, with 17 bases separating them. CDR1 is KGHSH, CDR2 LQKENI, per germline. The CDR3 totals 14 residues.